This entry describes one T cell receptor beta chain. The source of the sample is a study of blood T cell repertoires in COVID-19. Study-level information: Acute and convalescent COVID-19 samples came from the United States, Italy and Spain.

CDR1 is SGHTA, CDR2 FQGTGA, per germline. The V and J ends lost 5 bases and 6 bases, in that order; junction bases with no gene match: 4. The CDR3 totals 13 residues. In the original workflow: Researchers report that nucleated cell counts were estimated from reference gene primer amplification. Repertoires were generated with immunoSEQ multiplex PCR, while TCRdb's copy carries only in-frame clones and drops some. V and J calls and clone size are copied from that table; D and trimming were computed from the DNA. The sample has more than 150,000 clones, about 88% seen once. Material: peripheral blood. V gene TRBV7-3 combines with J gene TRBJ2-1, with 7 nucleotides matching TRBD1. The clonotype was recovered from a man between 18 and 29 years old with acute or convalescent COVID-19. The DNA for the CDR3 is TGTGCCAGCAGCACCTCAGGGGGCAATGAGCAGTTCTTC. Amino acid sequence: CASSTSGGNEQFF.